Below, one T cell receptor beta chain is given with its context. The data stem from a study of blood T cell repertoires in COVID-19. Profiled with immunoSEQ multiplex PCR; TCRdb holds only in-frame clones, not every one. This table has 100,000 to 150,000 clones, 85% appearing once. During active infection, Seattle patients enrolled and were then monitored through disease. Per the germline V gene, CDR1 is LGHNA and CDR2 is YSLEER. V was pared by 1 base and J by 3 bases, with 8 bases of the junction left unmatched. CDR3 length: 16 amino acids. This TCR was recovered from a woman over 75 with COVID-19, enrolled during active disease. This chain joins TRBV4-3 and TRBJ1-1, with 7 bases aligning to TRBD1. Input material: peripheral blood. The CDR3 coding sequence is TGCGCCAGCAGCCAAGGAACCCCAGGGGGATACACTGAAGCTTTCTTT. Translated: CASSQGTPGGYTEAFF.